Listed below are T cell receptor beta chains from one sample, sequenced in a study of vaccination and CD4 T cells after COVID-19. These receptors have no known antigen. TCRdb itself ran the PCR reads through MiXCR, one entry per CDR3 protein. The repertoire holds around 15,000 distinct CDR3 sequences, with under 60% as singletons. The sequencing input was CD4+ T cells from blood, cultured in vitro. The receptors here all came from a human donor who had recovered from COVID-19. Each CDR3 is given with its conserved first and last residue. D genes are given only for firm matches. Some rows have no size entry. The others give once, few or many, or a class for an expanded clone.

v_gene	d_gene	j_gene	abundance	CDR3aa	CDR3nt
TRBV7-2	NA	TRBJ1-3	few	CASSLARQLRGNTIYF	TGTGCCAGCAGCTTAGCGCGGCAGTTGCGTGGAAACACCATATATTTT
TRBV20-1	TRBD2	TRBJ2-7	NA	CSAIALLAGTEQYF	TGCAGTGCTATAGCCCTACTAGCGGGAACCGAGCAGTACTTC
TRBV29-1	NA	TRBJ2-3	NA	CSANIADTQYF	TGCAGCGCCAATATCGCAGATACGCAGTATTTT
TRBV12-3/TRBV12-4	TRBD1	TRBJ1-4	NA	CASSELGQAKEKLFF	TGTGCCAGCAGTGAGCTAGGACAGGCTAAGGAAAAACTGTTTTTT
TRBV7-9	NA	TRBJ2-7	few	CASSLTGTPYEQYF	TGTGCCAGCAGCCTCACCGGGACACCCTACGAGCAGTACTTC
TRBV19	NA	TRBJ2-5	NA	CASSIRETQYF	TGTGCCAGTAGTATTAGGGAGACCCAGTACTTC
TRBV11-3	NA	TRBJ1-1	NA	CASSITGQSNTEAFF	TGTGCCAGCAGCATTACCGGACAAAGTAACACTGAAGCTTTCTTT
TRBV10-3	NA	TRBJ1-5	few	CAIRGQQHQPQHF	TGTGCCATCAGAGGACAGCAGCATCAGCCCCAGCATTTT
TRBV2	NA	TRBJ1-2	NA	CASYRVTGIYGYTF	TGTGCCAGCTACCGGGTTACGGGTATCTATGGCTACACCTTC
TRBV2	NA	TRBJ1-6	few	CATDRTGLFTPLHF	TGTGCCACCGACAGGACTGGCCTATTTACCCCCCTCCACTTT
TRBV7-3	TRBD1	TRBJ2-3	NA	CASSFGTGQSDTQYF	TGTGCCAGCAGCTTCGGGACAGGGCAATCAGATACGCAGTATTTT
TRBV20-1	NA	TRBJ2-5	NA	CSAQEQETQYF	TGCAGTGCGCAGGAACAAGAGACCCAGTACTTC
TRBV7-2	NA	TRBJ1-1	NA	CASSRYTEAFF	TGTGCCAGCAGCCGCTACACTGAAGCTTTCTTT
TRBV7-2	NA	TRBJ2-3	NA	CASSFGAGSTDTQYF	TGTGCCAGCAGCTTTGGGGCAGGGAGCACAGATACGCAGTATTTT
TRBV11-2	NA	TRBJ1-5	NA	CASSPTGSNQPQHF	TGTGCCAGCAGCCCCACAGGTAGCAATCAGCCCCAGCATTTT
TRBV7-2	TRBD1	TRBJ2-2	few	CASSWTGTAGTGELFF	TGTGCCAGCAGCTGGACCGGGACAGCAGGAACCGGGGAGCTGTTTTTT
TRBV11-2	NA	TRBJ1-6	NA	CASSLRPVGRALHF	TGTGCCAGCAGCTTAAGGCCTGTTGGGAGGGCCCTCCACTTT
TRBV29-1	TRBD1	TRBJ1-2	few	CSVDRAWGYTF	TGCAGCGTCGACAGGGCTTGGGGCTACACCTTC
TRBV28	NA	TRBJ1-1	NA	CASSHSQREAFF	TGTGCCAGCAGTCATTCTCAGCGGGAAGCTTTCTTT
TRBV27	TRBD1	TRBJ2-2	few	CASSSGQGSAGELFF	TGTGCCAGCAGTTCCGGACAGGGTAGTGCCGGGGAGCTGTTTTTT
TRBV28	NA	TRBJ1-2	once	CASILAKGGGYTF	TGTGCCAGCATCCTCGCCAAAGGAGGTGGCTACACCTTC
TRBV4-2	TRBD1	TRBJ1-2	NA	CASSRDRGQTNYGYTF	TGTGCCAGCAGCCGCGACAGGGGCCAAACGAACTATGGCTACACCTTC
TRBV19	TRBD2	TRBJ2-7	NA	CASSPLPPWTSGTYEQYF	TGTGCCAGTAGTCCCCTCCCCCCCTGGACTAGCGGAACCTACGAGCAGTACTTC
TRBV5-5	NA	TRBJ1-5	NA	CASSLGTSNQPQHF	TGTGCCAGCAGCTTGGGTACATCTAATCAGCCCCAGCATTTT
TRBV18	TRBD1	TRBJ2-2	NA	CASSPRPGTGVTGELFF	TGTGCCAGCTCACCAAGACCCGGGACAGGGGTCACCGGGGAGCTGTTTTTT
TRBV7-3	TRBD2	TRBJ2-3	NA	CASSRSGGAGDTQYF	TGTGCCAGCAGCCGTAGCGGGGGGGCAGGAGATACGCAGTATTTT
TRBV7-9	NA	TRBJ1-6	few	CASSLSRQANSPLHF	TGTGCCAGCAGCTTGTCGCGACAGGCAAATTCACCCCTCCACTTT
TRBV11-2	NA	TRBJ1-1	NA	CASSRQIQGRTEAFF	TGTGCCAGCAGCCGCCAGATCCAGGGTCGCACTGAAGCTTTCTTT
TRBV15	TRBD1	TRBJ1-1	NA	CATSLGAGGSNTEAFF	TGTGCCACCTCCCTGGGGGCAGGGGGATCGAACACTGAAGCTTTCTTT
TRBV20-1	TRBD2	TRBJ2-7	once	CSAISGRAYEQYF	TGCAGTGCTATATCCGGGAGGGCCTACGAGCAGTACTTC